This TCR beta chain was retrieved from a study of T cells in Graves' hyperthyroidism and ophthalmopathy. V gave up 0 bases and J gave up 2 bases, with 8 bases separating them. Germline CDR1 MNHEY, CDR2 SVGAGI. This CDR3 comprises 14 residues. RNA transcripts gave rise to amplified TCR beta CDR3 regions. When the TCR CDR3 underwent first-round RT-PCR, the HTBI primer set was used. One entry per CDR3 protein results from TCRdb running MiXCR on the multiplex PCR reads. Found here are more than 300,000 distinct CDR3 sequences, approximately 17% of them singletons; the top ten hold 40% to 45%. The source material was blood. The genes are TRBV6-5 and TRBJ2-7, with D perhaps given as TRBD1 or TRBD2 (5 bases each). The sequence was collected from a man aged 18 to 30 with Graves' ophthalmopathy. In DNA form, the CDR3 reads TGTGCCAGCAGTTACTCCGGGGCAGCCTACGAGCAGTACTTC. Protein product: CASSYSGAAYEQYF.